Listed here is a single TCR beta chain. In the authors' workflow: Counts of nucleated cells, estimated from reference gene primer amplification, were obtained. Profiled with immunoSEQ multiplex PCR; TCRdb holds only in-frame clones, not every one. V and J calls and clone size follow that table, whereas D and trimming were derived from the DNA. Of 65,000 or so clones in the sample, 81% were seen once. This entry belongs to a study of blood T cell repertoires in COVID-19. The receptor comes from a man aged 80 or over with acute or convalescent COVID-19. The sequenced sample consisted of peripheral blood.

CDR3 DNA sequence: TGTGCCAGCAGCGCCCAGACTAGCGGGGGCCTAGGGACCCAGTACTTC. Translating it yields CASSAQTSGGLGTQYF. The rearrangement joins TRBV9 to TRBJ2-5; 12 bases map to TRBD2. Germline-derived CDR1 and CDR2 are SGDLS and YYNGEE. This CDR3 comprises 16 residues. Losses at the gene ends were 3 bases for V and 7 bases for J; bases not matched to a gene: 10.